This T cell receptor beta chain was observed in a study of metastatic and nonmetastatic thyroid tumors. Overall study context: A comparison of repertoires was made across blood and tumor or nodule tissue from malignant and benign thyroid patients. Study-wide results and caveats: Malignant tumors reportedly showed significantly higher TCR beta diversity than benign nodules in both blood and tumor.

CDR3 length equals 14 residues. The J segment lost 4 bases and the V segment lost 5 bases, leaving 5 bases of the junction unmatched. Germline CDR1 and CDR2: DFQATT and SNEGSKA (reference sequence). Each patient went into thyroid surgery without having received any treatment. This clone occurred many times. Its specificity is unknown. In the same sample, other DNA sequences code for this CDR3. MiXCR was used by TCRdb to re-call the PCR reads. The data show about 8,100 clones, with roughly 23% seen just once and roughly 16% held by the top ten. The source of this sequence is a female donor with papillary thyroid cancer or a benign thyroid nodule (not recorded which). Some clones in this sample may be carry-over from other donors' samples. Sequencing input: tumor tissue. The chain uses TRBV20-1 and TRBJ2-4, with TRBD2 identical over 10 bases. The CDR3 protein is CSAGAGGTKNIQYF. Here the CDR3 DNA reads TGCAGTGCTGGAGCGGGAGGGACGAAAAACATTCAGTACTTC.